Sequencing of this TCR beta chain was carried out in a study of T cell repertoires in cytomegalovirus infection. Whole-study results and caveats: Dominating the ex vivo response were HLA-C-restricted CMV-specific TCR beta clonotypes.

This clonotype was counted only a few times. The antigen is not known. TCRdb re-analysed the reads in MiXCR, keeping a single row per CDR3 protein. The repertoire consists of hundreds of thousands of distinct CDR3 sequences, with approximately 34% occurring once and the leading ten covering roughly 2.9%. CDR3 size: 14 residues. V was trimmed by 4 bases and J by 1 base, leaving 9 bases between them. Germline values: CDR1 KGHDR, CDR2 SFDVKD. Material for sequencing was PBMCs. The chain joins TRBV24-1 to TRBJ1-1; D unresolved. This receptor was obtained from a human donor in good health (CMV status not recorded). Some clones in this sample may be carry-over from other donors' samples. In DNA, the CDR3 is TGTGCCACCAGTGAGGGTGGTGGGAACACTGAAGCTTTCTTT. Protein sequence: CATSEGGGNTEAFF.